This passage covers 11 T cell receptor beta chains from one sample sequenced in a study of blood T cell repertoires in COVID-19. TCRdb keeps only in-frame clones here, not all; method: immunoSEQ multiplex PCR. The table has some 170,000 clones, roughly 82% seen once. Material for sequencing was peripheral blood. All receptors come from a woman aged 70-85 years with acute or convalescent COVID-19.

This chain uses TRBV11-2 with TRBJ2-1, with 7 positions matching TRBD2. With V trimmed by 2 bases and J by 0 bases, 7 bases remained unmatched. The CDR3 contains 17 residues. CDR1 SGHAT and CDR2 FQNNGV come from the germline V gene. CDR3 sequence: CASSLTTSRSSYNEQFF. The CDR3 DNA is TGTGCCAGCAGCTTAACGACTAGCCGCAGCTCCTACAATGAGCAGTTCTTC.

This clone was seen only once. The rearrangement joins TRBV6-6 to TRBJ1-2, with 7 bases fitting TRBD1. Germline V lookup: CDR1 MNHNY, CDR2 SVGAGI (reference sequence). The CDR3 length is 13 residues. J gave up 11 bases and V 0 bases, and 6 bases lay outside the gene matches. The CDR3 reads CASSYSTGLLYTF. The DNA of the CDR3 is TGTGCCAGCAGTTACTCGACAGGGCTGCTATACACCTTC.

CDR3 sequence: CASSETRTGDDPIPSATNEKLFF. The CDR3, as DNA: TGTGCCAGCAGTGAAACCCGGACAGGTGACGATCCGATTCCGTCTGCAACTAATGAAAAACTGTTTTTT. The chain links TRBV2 to TRBJ1-4; 7 nucleotides line up with TRBD1. The CDR3 is made up of 23 amino acids. CDR1 is SNHLY, CDR2 FYNNEI, per germline. The J segment lost 0 bases and the V segment lost 2 bases, leaving 24 bases of the junction unmatched. The full variable domain, in which reference TRBV2 and TRBJ1-4 provide the parts outside the CDR3, is EPEVTQTPSHQVTQMGQEVILRCVPISNHLYFYWYRQILGQKVEFLVSFYNNEISEKSEIFDDQFSVERPDGSNFTLKIRSTKLEDSAMYFCASSETRTGDDPIPSATNEKLFFGSGTQLSVL.

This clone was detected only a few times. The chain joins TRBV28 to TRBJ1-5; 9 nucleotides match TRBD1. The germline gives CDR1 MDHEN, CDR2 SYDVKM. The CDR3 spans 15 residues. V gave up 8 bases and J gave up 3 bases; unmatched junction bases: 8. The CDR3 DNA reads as TGTGCCAGCGGCACAGGGGGCGACCACAATCAGCCCCAGCATTTT. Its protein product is CASGTGGDHNQPQHF.

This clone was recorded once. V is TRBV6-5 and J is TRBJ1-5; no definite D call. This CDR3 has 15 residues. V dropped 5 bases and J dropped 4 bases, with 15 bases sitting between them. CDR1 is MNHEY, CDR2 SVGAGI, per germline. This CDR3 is CASSQMGSPNQPQHF. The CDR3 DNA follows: TGTGCCAGCAGTCAAATGGGGAGCCCTAATCAGCCCCAGCATTTT.

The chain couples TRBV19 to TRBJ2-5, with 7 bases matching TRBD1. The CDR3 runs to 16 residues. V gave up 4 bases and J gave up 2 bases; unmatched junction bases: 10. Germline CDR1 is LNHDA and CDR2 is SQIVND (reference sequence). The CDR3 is CASSNGQAPAQETQYF. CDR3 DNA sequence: TGTGCCAGTAGTAACGGACAGGCGCCCGCGCAAGAGACCCAGTACTTC. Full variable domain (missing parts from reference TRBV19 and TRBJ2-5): DGGITQSPKYLFRKEGQNVTLSCEQNLNHDAMYWYRQDPGQGLRLIYYSQIVNDFQKGDIAEGYSVSREKKESFPLTVTSAQKNPTAFYLCASSNGQAPAQETQYFGPGTRLLVL.

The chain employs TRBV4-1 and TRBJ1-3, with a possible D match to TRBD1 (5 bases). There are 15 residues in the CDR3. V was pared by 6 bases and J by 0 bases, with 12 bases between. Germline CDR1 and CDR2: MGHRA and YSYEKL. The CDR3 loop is CASSQDTVSGNTIYF. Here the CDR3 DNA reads TGCGCCAGCAGTCAGGACACCGTCTCTGGAAACACCATATATTTT.

The CDR3: CAFKSIRDRETEAFF. The CDR3, as DNA: TGTGCCTTCAAGTCGATCCGGGACAGGGAAACTGAAGCTTTCTTT. V usage is TRBV30 and J usage is TRBJ1-1; 9 bases are shared with TRBD1. Trimming removed 7 bases from V and 5 bases from J; junction bases left unmatched: 14. The germline V gene has CDR1 GTSNPN and CDR2 SVGIG (reference sequence). The CDR3 covers 15 residues.

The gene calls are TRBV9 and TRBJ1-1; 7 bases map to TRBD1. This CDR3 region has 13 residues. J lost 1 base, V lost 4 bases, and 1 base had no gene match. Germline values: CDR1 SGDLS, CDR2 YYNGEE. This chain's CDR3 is CASSRDRNTEAFF. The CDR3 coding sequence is TGTGCCAGCAGCCGGGACAGGAACACTGAAGCTTTCTTT.

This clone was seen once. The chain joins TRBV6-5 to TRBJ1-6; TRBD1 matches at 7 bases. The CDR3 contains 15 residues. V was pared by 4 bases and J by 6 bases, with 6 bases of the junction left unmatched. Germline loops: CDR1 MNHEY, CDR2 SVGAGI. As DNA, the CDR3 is TGTGCCAGCAGTTCTCCCGGGACAGTTAATTCACCCCTCCACTTT. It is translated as CASSSPGTVNSPLHF.

CDR3 bases: TGTGCCAGCAGGGCCTACAGGGAAACCGGGGAGCTGTTTTTT. Protein: CASRAYRETGELFF. The chain recombines TRBV28 with TRBJ2-2, with TRBD1 as a possible D gene (6 bases). Trimming took off 6 bases at V and 5 bases at J, with 13 bases between the two ends. The CDR3 is 14 residues long. CDR1 is MDHEN, CDR2 SYDVKM, per germline.